The source of this T cell receptor (beta chain) is a study of tissue T cells after allogeneic stem cell transplantation. Relative to its sample, this clone is medium-sized. Its specificity is not known. The gene names given are mouse names. Points from the study as a whole: Anatomically similar tissues had similar TCR repertoires within each patient.

CDR3 sequences, V/J genes, frequencies and template counts came from survey-depth TCRbeta sequencing. The protocol was immunoSEQ multiplex PCR, while the TCRdb copy is restricted to in-frame clones and leaves out a portion. The sample records more than 6,000 clones, roughly 42% being singletons. The time point: mouse harvest day 7 after allogeneic transplant. The graft held 10^6 splenic CD5+ T cells and 10^7 T-cell-depleted bone marrow cells. This mouse GVHD model was MHC-mismatched B6 to BALB/c, profiled day 7 or 14. This clonotype was sampled from a female BALB/c mouse given C57BL/6 T cells with graft-versus-host disease after an allogeneic hematopoietic cell transplant. Input material: skin.

The covered CDR3 bases are TGTGCCAGCAGTGATCTGGGTTGGGAACAGTAC. Residues: CASSDLGWEQY. In full, the CDR3 reads CASSDLGWEQYF. The V call is TRBV13-1, the J call TRBJ2-7, with a weak D call TRBD2 (5 bases). The CDR3 end falls 1 residue outside the read, so it is completed with the germline J gene. The V gene lost 1 base and the J gene lost 7 bases, with 9 bases spanning the gap. The length of the CDR3 is 12 residues. Looked up from germline, CDR1 is NSHNY and CDR2 is SYGAGN.